These 20 T cell receptor beta chains were sequenced from one sample in a study of OX40 agonist ivuxolimab in advanced cancers. The protocol was immunoSEQ multiplex PCR, while the TCRdb copy is restricted to in-frame clones and leaves out a portion. The table lists around 80,000 clones, around 86% of them singletons. The material sequenced was CD4+ or CD8+ T cells sorted from blood, taken in a trial of the OX40 agonist ivuxolimab. These receptors all stem from an adult with an advanced solid tumor such as melanoma, head and neck, liver or kidney cancer.

The rearrangement joins TRBV20-1 to TRBJ1-2; no firm D call. Germline CDR1 reads DFQATT; CDR2 reads SNEGSKA (reference sequence). The CDR3 has 11 amino acids. Trimming took 5 bases from V and 4 from J, leaving 8 bases between them. The CDR3 coding sequence is TGCAGTGCTTATGCCTCCTATGGCTACACCTTC. It yields the protein CSAYASYGYTF.

The table lists this clone with a count of one. The chain joins TRBV28 to TRBJ2-5; the match to TRBD1 covers 8 bases. This CDR3 has 14 amino acids. CDR1 and CDR2 (germline): MDHEN, SYDVKM. With V trimmed by 6 bases and J by 7 bases, 10 bases remained unmatched. The CDR3 DNA is TGTGCCAGCAGAAATTCCGGGACAGGAGGGACCCAGTACTTC. This sequence encodes CASRNSGTGGTQYF.

This clone showed up just a few times. The CDR3 sequence: CATSGGQRNSPLHF. As DNA, the CDR3 is TGTGCCACCAGCGGAGGACAGCGAAATTCACCCCTCCACTTT. This sequence joins TRBV15 and TRBJ1-6, with D possibly being TRBD1 (6 bases). Trimming pared 5 bases from V and 7 bases from J, leaving 12 bases between. This CDR3 is built from 14 residues. Germline CDR1 LNHNV, CDR2 YYDKDF (reference sequence).

The chain uses TRBV4-3 and TRBJ2-7, with D perhaps assigned TRBD1 or TRBD2 (6 bases each). Trimming removed 1 base at V and 0 bases at J, with 10 bases between. This CDR3 region has 15 residues. Per the germline V gene, CDR1 is LGHNA and CDR2 is YSLEER. CDR3 in amino acids: CASSQVRGLSYEQYF. The CDR3 DNA reads TGCGCCAGCAGCCAAGTCCGGGGGCTCTCCTACGAGCAGTACTTC.

The chain uses TRBV19 and TRBJ2-7; perhaps TRBD2 as D (6 bases). The V end lost 3 bases, the J end lost 0 bases, and 12 bases lay between the germline ends. CDR3 size: 15 residues. The V gene's germline CDR1 is LNHDA and CDR2 SQIVND (reference sequence). CDR3: CASSIGGWGSYEQYF. CDR3 nucleotide sequence: TGTGCCAGTAGTATCGGGGGATGGGGCTCCTACGAGCAGTACTTC.

J is TRBJ1-2 and V is TRBV5-1; D not resolved. With 4 bases removed from V and 4 bases from J, the gap between germline ends came to 17 bases. The CDR3 runs 15 residues. CDR1 and CDR2 (germline): SGHRS, YFSETQ. The CDR3 sequence is CASSHAISYGYGYTF. In DNA form, the CDR3 reads TGCGCCAGCAGCCACGCAATCAGCTACGGCTATGGCTACACCTTC.

Only a few counts were recorded for this clone. This sequence joins TRBV19 and TRBJ1-1; TRBD1 might be the D (6 bases). The V gene's germline CDR1 is LNHDA and CDR2 SQIVND (reference sequence). The length of the CDR3 is 13 residues. V was clipped by 5 bases and J by 7 bases, with 14 bases between them. As DNA, the CDR3 is TGTGCCAGTAGTGGCCAGGGGAACGGTGAAGCTTTCTTT. Its protein product is CASSGQGNGEAFF.

This rearrangement joins TRBV10-3 to TRBJ1-2; no firm D call. Germline lookup yields CDR1 ENHRY and CDR2 SYGVKD. The CDR3 runs to 14 residues. The ends were cut back, 2 bases at V and 4 bases at J, with 11 bases in the middle. CDR3 amino acids: CAISEPRGSYGYTF. The CDR3 DNA reads TGTGCCATCAGTGAGCCCCGTGGCAGCTATGGCTACACCTTC.

The genes are TRBV6-1 and TRBJ1-2; 7 bases match TRBD1. The CDR3 is 14 residues long. V trimming: 6 bases; J trimming: 4 bases; junction bases outside the gene matches: 8. The V gene's germline CDR1 is MNHNS and CDR2 SASEGT. CDR3 loop: CASSRRDSSYGYTF. CDR3 nucleotides: TGTGCCAGCAGCCGCCGGGACAGTAGCTATGGCTACACCTTC.

The chain employs TRBV18 and TRBJ1-1, with D perhaps matching TRBD1 (6 bases). Germline V gene data show CDR1 as KGHSH and CDR2 as LQKENI. V lost 6 bases and J 0 bases, leaving 11 bases between the germline ends. The CDR3 is made up of 14 amino acids. The chain's CDR3 is CASSTDSMNTEAFF. The CDR3 DNA sequence: TGTGCCAGCTCTACGGACAGTATGAACACTGAAGCTTTCTTT.

The table lists this clone with a count of one. The V gene is TRBV5-4, the J gene TRBJ2-5; TRBD1 matches 8 bases. CDR1 and CDR2 (germline): SGHNT, YYREEE (reference sequence). The CDR3 consists of 17 residues. The V and J ends lost 4 bases and 5 bases, in that order; junction bases with no gene match: 16. The CDR3 nucleotides read TGTGCCAGCAGCCCAGGGGGCGCTAAGGGGGGCGGGGAGACCCAGTACTTC. Encoded protein: CASSPGGAKGGGETQYF.

This chain joins TRBV19 and TRBJ1-5, with D possibly being TRBD1 (6 bases). The CDR3 consists of 13 residues. Looked up from germline, CDR1 is LNHDA and CDR2 is SQIVND (reference sequence). Trimming removed 5 bases from V and 7 bases from J, with 12 bases in between. The CDR3 DNA sequence: TGTGCCAGTAGTTTGGGGGGCATGCAGCCCCAGCATTTT. As protein: CASSLGGMQPQHF.

This sequence joins TRBV5-1 and TRBJ1-6, with 8 bases lining up with TRBD1. Germline CDR1 is SGHRS and CDR2 is YFSETQ. The CDR3 runs to 15 residues. V was clipped by 0 bases and J by 7 bases; unmatched bases: 3. CDR3 in amino acids: CASSLATGGNSPLHF. The CDR3 DNA sequence: TGCGCCAGCAGCTTGGCAACAGGGGGAAATTCACCCCTCCACTTT.

V gene TRBV29-1 combines with J gene TRBJ2-5; perhaps D is TRBD1 or TRBD2 (5 bases each). Germline CDR1 and CDR2: SQVTM and ANQGSEA. V lost 1 base to trimming and J lost 5 bases, with 11 bases between them. The CDR3 extends over 13 amino acids. The CDR3 protein is CSVEGQRGETQYF. The CDR3 region has the DNA TGCAGCGTTGAAGGACAGAGGGGCGAGACCCAGTACTTC. Together with reference TRBV29-1 and TRBJ2-5, the CDR3 gives the full variable domain: SAVISQKPSRDICQRGTSLTIQCQVDSQVTMMFWYRQQPGQSLTLIATANQGSEATYESGFVIDKFPISRPNLTFSTLTVSNMSPEDSSIYLCSVEGQRGETQYFGPGTRLLVL.

J is TRBJ2-3 and V is TRBV10-3; D gene unclear. Germline V gene lookup returns CDR1 ENHRY and CDR2 SYGVKD. CDR3 length: 14 residues. The V gene lost 3 bases and the J gene lost 0 bases, with 7 bases spanning the gap. The CDR3 sequence is CAISDSTSTDTQYF. The DNA for the CDR3 is TGTGCCATCAGTGATTCGACTAGCACAGATACGCAGTATTTT.

This clone was detected only once. The chain employs TRBV6-5 and TRBJ1-1; 9 bases align to TRBD1. Germline lookup yields CDR1 MNHEY and CDR2 SVGAGI. With 5 bases clipped from V and 4 bases from J, the junction kept 5 bases outside the gene matches. This CDR3 has 14 amino acids. CDR3: CASSRGQGSTEAFF. The CDR3 bases are TGTGCCAGCAGTAGAGGACAGGGGTCCACTGAAGCTTTCTTT.

The rearrangement links TRBV5-1 to TRBJ1-3, with a possible D match to TRBD1 (5 bases). V dropped 2 bases and J dropped 0 bases, with 9 bases sitting between them. This CDR3 is 15 amino acids long. Germline V gives CDR1 SGHRS, CDR2 YFSETQ. The CDR3 coding sequence is TGCGCCAGCAGCTTTACAGGACCCTCTGGAAACACCATATATTTT. It specifies CASSFTGPSGNTIYF.

This chain uses TRBV5-4 with TRBJ1-3; maybe TRBD1 (5 bases). The CDR3 runs to 18 residues. Trimming cost V 4 bases and J 3 bases, with 23 bases left between them. Germline CDR1 reads SGHNT; CDR2 reads YYREEE (reference sequence). DNA of the CDR3: TGTGCCAGCAGCCAAGAAATAGTCCGAAGGGGTAGTGGAAACACCATATATTTT. This gives the protein CASSQEIVRRGSGNTIYF.

The chain employs TRBV7-9 and TRBJ1-3, with 7 bases matching TRBD1. Germline V gene sequence: CDR1 SEHNR, CDR2 FQNEAQ (reference sequence). The CDR3 length is 15 residues. Trimming took 4 bases from V and 0 from J; bases not matched to a gene: 3. The CDR3 spells CASSYTGDSGNTIYF. CDR3 sequence (DNA): TGTGCCAGCAGCTACACAGGGGACTCTGGAAACACCATATATTTT.

The V call is TRBV29-1, the J call TRBJ2-2; D unresolved. V was shortened by 5 bases and J by 2 bases, with 12 bases between the two germline ends. This CDR3 spans 14 amino acids. The germline V gene encodes CDR1 SQVTM and CDR2 ANQGSEA. CDR3 residues: CSVLWQRNTGELFF. The DNA of the CDR3 is TGCAGCGTTCTTTGGCAGAGAAACACCGGGGAGCTGTTTTTT.